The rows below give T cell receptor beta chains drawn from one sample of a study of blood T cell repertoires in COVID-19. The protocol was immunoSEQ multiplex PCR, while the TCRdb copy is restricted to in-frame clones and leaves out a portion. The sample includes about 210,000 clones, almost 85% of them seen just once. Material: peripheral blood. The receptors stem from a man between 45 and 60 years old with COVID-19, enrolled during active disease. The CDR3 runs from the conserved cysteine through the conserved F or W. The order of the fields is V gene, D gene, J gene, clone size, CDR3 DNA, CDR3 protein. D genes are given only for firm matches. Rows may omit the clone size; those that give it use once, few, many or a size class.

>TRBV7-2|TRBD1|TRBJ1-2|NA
TGTGCCAGCAGCCCGGGGCCGGGACAGGGGGCGATAAACACCTTC
CASSPGPGQGAINTF
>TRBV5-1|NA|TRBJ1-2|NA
TGCGCCAGCAGCCCCGGGGGTCCTAACTATGGCTACACCTTC
CASSPGGPNYGYTF
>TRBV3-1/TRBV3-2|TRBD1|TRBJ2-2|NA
TGTGCCAGCAGCCAAGCCTTTAGTACAGGGGTCACCGGGGAGCTGTTTTTT
CASSQAFSTGVTGELFF
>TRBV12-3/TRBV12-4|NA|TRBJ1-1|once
TGTGCCAGCAGTCTGAGGGAAGCTTTCTTT
CASSLREAFF
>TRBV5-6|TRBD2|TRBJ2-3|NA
TGTGCCAGCAGCTTGGCCGGGGGGACTCGCACAGATACGCAGTATTTT
CASSLAGGTRTDTQYF
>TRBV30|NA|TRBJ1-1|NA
TGTGCCTGGAGTGTCCACAGGGTGGGAACTGAAGCTTTCTTT
CAWSVHRVGTEAFF
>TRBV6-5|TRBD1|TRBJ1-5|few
TGTGCCAGCAGGGAGGGACAGGGCCTCAATCAGCCCCAGCATTTT
CASREGQGLNQPQHF
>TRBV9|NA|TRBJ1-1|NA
TGTGCCAGCAGCGTAGGTGGGGACATGAACACTGAAGCTTTCTTT
CASSVGGDMNTEAFF
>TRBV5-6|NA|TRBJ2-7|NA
TGTGCCAGCAGCTTGGTTGGGCAGGGGACCTACGAGCAGTACTTC
CASSLVGQGTYEQYF
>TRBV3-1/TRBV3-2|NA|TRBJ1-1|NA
TGTGCCAGCAGCCATCCAGAAATGAACACTGAAGCTTTCTTT
CASSHPEMNTEAFF
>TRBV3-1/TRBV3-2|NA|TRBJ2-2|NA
TGTGCCAGCAGCTCCCGACTAGATGCGGGCACCGGGGAGCTGTTTTTT
CASSSRLDAGTGELFF
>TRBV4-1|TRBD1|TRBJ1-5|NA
TGCGCCAGCAGCCATAGACCGGGACAGGGTTCTGCGAGCAATCAGCCCCAGCATTTT
CASSHRPGQGSASNQPQHF
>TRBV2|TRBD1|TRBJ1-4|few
TGTGCCAGCAGACCGGGACAGGGGTACGAAAAACTGTTTTTT
CASRPGQGYEKLFF
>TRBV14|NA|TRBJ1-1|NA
TGTGCCAGCAGCCAAGACCCGACAGTGCACACTGAAGCTTTCTTT
CASSQDPTVHTEAFF
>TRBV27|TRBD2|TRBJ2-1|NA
TGTGCCAGCAGTTTCTATAGCGGGGAATACAATGAGCAGTTCTTC
CASSFYSGEYNEQFF
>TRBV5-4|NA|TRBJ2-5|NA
TGTGCCAGCAGCCCGGGGAGGGGGCAAGAGACCCAGTACTTC
CASSPGRGQETQYF
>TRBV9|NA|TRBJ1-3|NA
TGTGCCAGCAGCGTAGGGCTGACAGCTGGAAACACCATATATTTT
CASSVGLTAGNTIYF
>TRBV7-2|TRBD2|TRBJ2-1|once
TGTGCCAGCAGCTTAGGTAGCGGGGGATACAATGAGCAGTTCTTC
CASSLGSGGYNEQFF
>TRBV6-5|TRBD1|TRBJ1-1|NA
TGTGCCAGCAGTTACTCAGGACAGGGGTACACTGAAGCTTTCTTT
CASSYSGQGYTEAFF
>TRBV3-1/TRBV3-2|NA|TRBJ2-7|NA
TGTGCCAGCAGCCCCCTGGTCAGACGACTTGACGAGCAGTACTTC
CASSPLVRRLDEQYF
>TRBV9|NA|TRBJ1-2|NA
TGTGCGAGCGATATCGGGACTTATCAACGCACCTTC
CASDIGTYQRTF
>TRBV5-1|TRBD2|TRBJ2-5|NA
TGCGCCAGCAGCCCTTACAGGGGAGCGGGGGGGCGAGAGACCCAGTACTTC
CASSPYRGAGGRETQYF
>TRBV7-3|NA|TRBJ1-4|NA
TGTGCCAGCAGCTTAACGGGAGGGGCGGCAGATGAAAAACTGTTTTTT
CASSLTGGAADEKLFF
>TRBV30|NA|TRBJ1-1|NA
TGTGCCTCAAGAAGGGGAATCACTGAAGCTTTCTTT
CASRRGITEAFF
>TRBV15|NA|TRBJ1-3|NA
TGTGCCACCAGCAGAGGAGGCTCTGGAAACACCATATATTTT
CATSRGGSGNTIYF
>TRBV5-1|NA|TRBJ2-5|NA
TGCGCCAGCAGCAAGGACTCCGAAGAGACCCAGTACTTC
CASSKDSEETQYF